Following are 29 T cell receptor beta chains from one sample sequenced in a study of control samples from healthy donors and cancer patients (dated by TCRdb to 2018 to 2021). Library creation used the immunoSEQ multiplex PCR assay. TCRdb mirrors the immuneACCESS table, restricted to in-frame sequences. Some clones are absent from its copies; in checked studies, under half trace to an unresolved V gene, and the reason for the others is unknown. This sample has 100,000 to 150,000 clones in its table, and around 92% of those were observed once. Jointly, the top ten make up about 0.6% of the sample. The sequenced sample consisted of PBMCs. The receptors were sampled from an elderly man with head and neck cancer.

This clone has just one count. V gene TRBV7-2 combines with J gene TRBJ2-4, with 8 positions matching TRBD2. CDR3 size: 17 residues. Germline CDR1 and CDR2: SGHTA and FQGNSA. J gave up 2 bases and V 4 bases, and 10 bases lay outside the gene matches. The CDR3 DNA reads TGTGCCAGCAGCTATATAGCGGGGAGCTTATCCAAAAACATTCAGTACTTC. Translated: CASSYIAGSLSKNIQYF.

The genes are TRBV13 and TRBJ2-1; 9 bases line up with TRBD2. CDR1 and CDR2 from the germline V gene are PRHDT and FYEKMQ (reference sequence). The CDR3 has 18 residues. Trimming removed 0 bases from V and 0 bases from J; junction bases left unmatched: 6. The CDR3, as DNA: TGTGCCAGCAGCTTAGGCCGTCTAGCGGGGAGCTCCTACAATGAGCAGTTCTTC. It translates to CASSLGRLAGSSYNEQFF.

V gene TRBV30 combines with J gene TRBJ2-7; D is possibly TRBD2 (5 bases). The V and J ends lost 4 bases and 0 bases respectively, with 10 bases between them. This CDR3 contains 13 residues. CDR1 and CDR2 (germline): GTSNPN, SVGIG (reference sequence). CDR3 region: CAWNRADSYEQYF. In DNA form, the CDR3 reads TGTGCCTGGAACCGAGCGGACTCCTACGAGCAGTACTTC. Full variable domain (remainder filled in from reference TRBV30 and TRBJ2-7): SQTIHQWPATLVQPVGSPLSLECTVEGTSNPNLYWYRQAAGRGLQLLFYSVGIGQISSEVPQNLSASRPQDRQFILSSKKLLLSDSGFYLCAWNRADSYEQYFGPGTRLTVT.

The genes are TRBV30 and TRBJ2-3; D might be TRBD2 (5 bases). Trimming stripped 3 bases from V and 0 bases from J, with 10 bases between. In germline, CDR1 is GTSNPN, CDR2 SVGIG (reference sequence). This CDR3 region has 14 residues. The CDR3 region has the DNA TGTGCCTGGAGAGAAGGCGGGAGCACAGATACGCAGTATTTT. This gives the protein CAWREGGSTDTQYF.

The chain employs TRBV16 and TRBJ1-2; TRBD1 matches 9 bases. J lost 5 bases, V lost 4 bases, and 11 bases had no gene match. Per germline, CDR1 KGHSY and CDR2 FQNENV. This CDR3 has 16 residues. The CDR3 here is CASSRFLRTGDYGYTF. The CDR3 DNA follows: TGTGCCAGCAGCCGATTTCTAAGGACAGGGGATTATGGCTACACCTTC.

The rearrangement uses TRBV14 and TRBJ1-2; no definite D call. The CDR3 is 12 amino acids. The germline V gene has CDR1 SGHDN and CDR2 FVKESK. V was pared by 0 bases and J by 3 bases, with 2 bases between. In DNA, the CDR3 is TGTGCCAGCAGCCAAGAGTACTATGGCTACACCTTC. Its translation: CASSQEYYGYTF.

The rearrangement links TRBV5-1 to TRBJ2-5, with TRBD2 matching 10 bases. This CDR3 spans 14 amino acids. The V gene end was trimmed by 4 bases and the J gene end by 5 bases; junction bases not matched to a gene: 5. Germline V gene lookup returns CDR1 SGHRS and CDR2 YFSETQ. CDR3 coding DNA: TGCGCCAGCAGCATGGTAGCGGGAGGCGAGACCCAGTACTTC. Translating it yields CASSMVAGGETQYF.

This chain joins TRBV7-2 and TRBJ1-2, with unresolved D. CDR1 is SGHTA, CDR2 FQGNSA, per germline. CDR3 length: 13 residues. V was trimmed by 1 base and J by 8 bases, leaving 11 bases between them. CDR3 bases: TGTGCCAGCAGCTTAGGTCAGCAGCGGGGCTACACCTTC. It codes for CASSLGQQRGYTF.

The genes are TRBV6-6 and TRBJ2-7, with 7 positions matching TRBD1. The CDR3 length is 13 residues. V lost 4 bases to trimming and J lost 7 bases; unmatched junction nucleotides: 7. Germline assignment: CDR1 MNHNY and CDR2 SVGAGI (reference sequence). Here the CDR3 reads CASSFDRAGEQYF. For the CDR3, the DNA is TGTGCCAGCAGTTTTGACAGGGCTGGAGAGCAGTACTTC.

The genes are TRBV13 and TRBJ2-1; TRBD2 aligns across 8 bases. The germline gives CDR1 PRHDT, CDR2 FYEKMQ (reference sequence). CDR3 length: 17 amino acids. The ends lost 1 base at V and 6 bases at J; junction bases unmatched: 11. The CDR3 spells CASSLEVSGGPFNEQFF. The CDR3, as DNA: TGTGCCAGCAGCTTAGAGGTTTCGGGGGGGCCCTTCAATGAGCAGTTCTTC. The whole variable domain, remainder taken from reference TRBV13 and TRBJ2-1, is AAGVIQSPRHLIKEKRETATLKCYPIPRHDTVYWYQQGPGQDPQFLISFYEKMQSDKGSIPDRFSAQQFSDYHSELNMSSLELGDSALYFCASSLEVSGGPFNEQFFGPGTRLTVL.

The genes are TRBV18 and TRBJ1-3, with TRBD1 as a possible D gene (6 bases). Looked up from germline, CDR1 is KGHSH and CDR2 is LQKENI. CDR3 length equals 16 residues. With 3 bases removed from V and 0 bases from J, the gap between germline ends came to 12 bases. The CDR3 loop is CASSPSPGVSGNTIYF. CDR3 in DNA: TGTGCCAGCTCACCTAGTCCAGGGGTCTCTGGAAACACCATATATTTT.

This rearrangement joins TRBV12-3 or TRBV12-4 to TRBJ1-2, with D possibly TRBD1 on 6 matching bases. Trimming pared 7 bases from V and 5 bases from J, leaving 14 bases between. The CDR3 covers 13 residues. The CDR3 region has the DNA TGTGCCAGCACCTTGACAGGTTCTTATGGCTACACCTTC. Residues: CASTLTGSYGYTF.

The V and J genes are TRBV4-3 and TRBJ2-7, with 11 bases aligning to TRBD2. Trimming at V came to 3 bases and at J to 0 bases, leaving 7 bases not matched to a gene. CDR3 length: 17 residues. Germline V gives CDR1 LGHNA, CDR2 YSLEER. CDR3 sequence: CASSHDLGTSGSYEQYF. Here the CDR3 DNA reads TGCGCCAGCAGCCATGACTTAGGGACTAGCGGCTCCTACGAGCAGTACTTC.

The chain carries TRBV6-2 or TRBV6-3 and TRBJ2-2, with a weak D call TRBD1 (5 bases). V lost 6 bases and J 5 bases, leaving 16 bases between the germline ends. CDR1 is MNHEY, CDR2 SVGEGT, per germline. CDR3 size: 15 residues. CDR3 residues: CASRPRGDLTGELFF. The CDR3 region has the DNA TGTGCCAGCAGGCCTAGGGGCGACTTAACCGGGGAGCTGTTTTTT.

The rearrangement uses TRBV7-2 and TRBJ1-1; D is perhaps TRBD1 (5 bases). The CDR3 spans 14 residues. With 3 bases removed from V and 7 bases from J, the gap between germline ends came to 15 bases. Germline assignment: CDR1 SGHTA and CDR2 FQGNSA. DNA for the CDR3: TGTGCCAGCAGCTTGTTAAAGGGGTCGTTTGAAGCTTTCTTT. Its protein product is CASSLLKGSFEAFF.

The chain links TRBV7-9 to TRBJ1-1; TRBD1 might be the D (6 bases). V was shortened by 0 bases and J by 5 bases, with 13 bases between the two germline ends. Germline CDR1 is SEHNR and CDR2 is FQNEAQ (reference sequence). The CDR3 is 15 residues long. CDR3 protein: CASSLALTGATEAFF. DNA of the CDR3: TGTGCCAGCAGCTTAGCGCTAACGGGGGCTACTGAAGCTTTCTTT.

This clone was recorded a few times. The CDR3 DNA reads as TGTGCCAGTAGTACCCGACAGGGTCCCACTGAAGCTTTCTTT. This sequence encodes CASSTRQGPTEAFF. The rearrangement links TRBV19 to TRBJ1-1, with TRBD1 identical over 7 bases. The V segment lost 4 bases and the J segment 4 bases; nucleotides outside the gene matches: 6. Germline CDR1 is LNHDA and CDR2 is SQIVND (reference sequence). The CDR3 runs to 14 residues. Full variable domain (missing parts from reference TRBV19 and TRBJ1-1): DGGITQSPKYLFRKEGQNVTLSCEQNLNHDAMYWYRQDPGQGLRLIYYSQIVNDFQKGDIAEGYSVSREKKESFPLTVTSAQKNPTAFYLCASSTRQGPTEAFFGQGTRLTVV.

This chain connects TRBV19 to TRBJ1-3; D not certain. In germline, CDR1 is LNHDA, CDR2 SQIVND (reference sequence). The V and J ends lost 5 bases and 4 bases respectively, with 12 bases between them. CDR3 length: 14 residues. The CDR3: CASSSTNTGNTIYF. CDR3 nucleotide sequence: TGTGCCAGTAGTTCGACCAATACGGGAAACACCATATATTTT.

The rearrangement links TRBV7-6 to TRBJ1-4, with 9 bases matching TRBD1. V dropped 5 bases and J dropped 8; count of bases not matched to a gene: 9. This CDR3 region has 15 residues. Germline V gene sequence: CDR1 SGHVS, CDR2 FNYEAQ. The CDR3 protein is CASSITGGAGEKLFF. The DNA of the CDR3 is TGTGCCAGCAGCATAACAGGGGGCGCCGGGGAAAAACTGTTTTTT.

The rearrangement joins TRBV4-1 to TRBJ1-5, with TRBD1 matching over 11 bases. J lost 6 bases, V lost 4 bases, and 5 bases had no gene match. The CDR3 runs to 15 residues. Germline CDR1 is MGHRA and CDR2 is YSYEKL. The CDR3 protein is CASSPGQGAGQPQHF. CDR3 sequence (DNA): TGCGCCAGCAGCCCTGGACAGGGGGCAGGTCAGCCCCAGCATTTT.

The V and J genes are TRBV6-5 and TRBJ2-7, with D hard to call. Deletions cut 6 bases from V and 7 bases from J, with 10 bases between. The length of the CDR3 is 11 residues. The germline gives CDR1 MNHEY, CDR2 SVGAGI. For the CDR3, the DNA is TGTGCCAGCAGGAAAGAGACGGAGCAGTACTTC. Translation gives CASRKETEQYF.

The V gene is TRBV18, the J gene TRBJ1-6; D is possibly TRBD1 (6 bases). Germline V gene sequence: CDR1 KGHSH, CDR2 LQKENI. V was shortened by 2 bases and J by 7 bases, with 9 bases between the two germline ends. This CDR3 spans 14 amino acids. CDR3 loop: CASSPWTVNSPLHF. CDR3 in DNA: TGTGCCAGCTCACCATGGACAGTGAATTCACCCCTCCACTTT.

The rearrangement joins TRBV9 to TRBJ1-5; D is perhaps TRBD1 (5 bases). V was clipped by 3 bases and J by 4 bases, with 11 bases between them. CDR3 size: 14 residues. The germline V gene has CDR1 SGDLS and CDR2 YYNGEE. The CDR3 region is CASSEGQGNQPQHF. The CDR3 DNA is TGTGCCAGCAGCGAGGGGCAGGGAAATCAGCCCCAGCATTTT.

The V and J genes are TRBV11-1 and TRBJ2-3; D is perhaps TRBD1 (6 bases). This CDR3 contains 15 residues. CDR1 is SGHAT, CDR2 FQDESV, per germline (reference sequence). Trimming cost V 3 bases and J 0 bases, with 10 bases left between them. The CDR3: CASSFDGQSTDTQYF. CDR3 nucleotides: TGTGCCAGCAGCTTTGACGGACAGAGCACAGATACGCAGTATTTT.

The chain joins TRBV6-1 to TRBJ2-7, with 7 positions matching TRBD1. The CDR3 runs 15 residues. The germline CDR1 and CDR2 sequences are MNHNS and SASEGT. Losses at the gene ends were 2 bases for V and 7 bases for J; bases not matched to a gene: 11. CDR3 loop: CASSELGSNRGEQYF. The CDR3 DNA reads TGTGCCAGCAGTGAACTAGGTTCAAACAGGGGAGAGCAGTACTTC.

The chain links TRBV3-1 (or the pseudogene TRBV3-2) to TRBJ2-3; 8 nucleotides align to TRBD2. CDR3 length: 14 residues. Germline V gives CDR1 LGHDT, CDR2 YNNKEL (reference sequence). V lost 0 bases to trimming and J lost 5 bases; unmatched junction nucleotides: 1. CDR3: CASSQDLAGDTQYF. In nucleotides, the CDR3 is TGTGCCAGCAGCCAAGATCTAGCGGGAGATACGCAGTATTTT.

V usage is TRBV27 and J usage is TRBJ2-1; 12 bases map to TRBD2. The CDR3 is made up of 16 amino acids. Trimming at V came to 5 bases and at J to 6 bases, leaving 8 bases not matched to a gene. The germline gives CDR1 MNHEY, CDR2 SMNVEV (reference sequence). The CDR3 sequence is CASSPISSGRGNEQFF. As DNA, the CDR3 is TGTGCCAGCAGTCCTATCTCTAGCGGGAGGGGCAATGAGCAGTTCTTC.

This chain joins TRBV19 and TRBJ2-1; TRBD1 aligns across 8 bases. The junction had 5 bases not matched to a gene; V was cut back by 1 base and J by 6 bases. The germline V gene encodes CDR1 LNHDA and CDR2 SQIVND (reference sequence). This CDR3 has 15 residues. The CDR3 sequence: CASSIVGQGINEQFF. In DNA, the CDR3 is TGTGCCAGTAGTATAGTAGGACAGGGAATCAATGAGCAGTTCTTC.

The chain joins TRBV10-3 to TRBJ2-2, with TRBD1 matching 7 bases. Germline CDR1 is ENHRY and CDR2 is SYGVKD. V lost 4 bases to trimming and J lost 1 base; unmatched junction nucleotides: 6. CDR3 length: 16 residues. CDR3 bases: TGTGCCATCAGTGGTACAGGGGCTGGGAACACCGGGGAGCTGTTTTTT. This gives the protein CAISGTGAGNTGELFF.